The sequence of this TCR beta chain was determined in a study of CD4+ T cells in melanoma. Broader study findings: CD8+ T cell, macrophage and B cell function reportedly correlated with neoantigen-specific CD4+ T cells.

Generated by immunoSEQ multiplex PCR, the TCRdb table keeps only in-frame clones and is missing some. The data show approximately 110,000 clones, with around 92% seen just once and 3% to 4% held by the top ten. Concerning this clone itself: The antigen is not known.

The CDR3 loop spans 13 amino acids. With 1 base removed from V and 8 bases from J, the gap between germline ends came to 9 bases. The V gene's germline CDR1 is LGHNT and CDR2 FRNRAP. V is TRBV12-5 and J is TRBJ2-1; D not certain. Sequencing was carried out using peripheral blood. The source of this sequence is a human donor with melanoma. CDR3 DNA sequence: TGTGCTAGTGGTTTGGGACTGGAGCATGAGCAGTTCTTC. It is translated as CASGLGLEHEQFF.